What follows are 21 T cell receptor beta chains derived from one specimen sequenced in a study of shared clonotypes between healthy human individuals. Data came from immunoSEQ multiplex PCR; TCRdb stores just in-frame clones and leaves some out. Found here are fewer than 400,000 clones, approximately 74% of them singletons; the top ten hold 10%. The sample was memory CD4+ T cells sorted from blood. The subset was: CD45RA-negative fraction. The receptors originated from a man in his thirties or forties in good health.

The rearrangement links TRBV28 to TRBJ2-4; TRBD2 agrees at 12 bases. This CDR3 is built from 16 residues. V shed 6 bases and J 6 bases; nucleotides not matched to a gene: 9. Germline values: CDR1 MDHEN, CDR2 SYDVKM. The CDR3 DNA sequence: TGTGCCAGCAGAAGTGGACTAGCGGGACTTCGAAACATTCAGTACTTC. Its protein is CASRSGLAGLRNIQYF.

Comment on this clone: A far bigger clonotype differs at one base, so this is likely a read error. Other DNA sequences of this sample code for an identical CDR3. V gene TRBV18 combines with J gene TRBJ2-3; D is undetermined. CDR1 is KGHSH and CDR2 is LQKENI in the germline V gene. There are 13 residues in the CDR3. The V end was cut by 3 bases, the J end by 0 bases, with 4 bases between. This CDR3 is CASSPPSTDTQYF. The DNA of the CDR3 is TGTGCCAGCTCACCTCCTAGCACAGATACGCAGTATTTT.

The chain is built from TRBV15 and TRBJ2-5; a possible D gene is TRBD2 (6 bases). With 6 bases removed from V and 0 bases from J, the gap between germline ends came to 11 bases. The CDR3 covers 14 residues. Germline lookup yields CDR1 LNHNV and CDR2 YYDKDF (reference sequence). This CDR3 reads CATSPSGYQETQYF. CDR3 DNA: TGTGCCACCAGTCCAAGCGGGTACCAAGAGACCCAGTACTTC.

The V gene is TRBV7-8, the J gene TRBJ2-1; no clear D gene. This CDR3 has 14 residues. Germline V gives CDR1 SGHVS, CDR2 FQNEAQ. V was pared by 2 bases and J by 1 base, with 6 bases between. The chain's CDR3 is CASSLWASYNEQFF. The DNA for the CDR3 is TGTGCCAGCAGCTTATGGGCATCCTACAATGAGCAGTTCTTC. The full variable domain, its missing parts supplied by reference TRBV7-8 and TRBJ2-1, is GAGVSQSPRYKVAKRGQDVALRCDPISGHVSLFWYQQALGQGPEFLTYFQNEAQLDKSGLPSDRFFAERPEGSVSTLKIQRTQQEDSAVYLCASSLWASYNEQFFGPGTRLTVL.

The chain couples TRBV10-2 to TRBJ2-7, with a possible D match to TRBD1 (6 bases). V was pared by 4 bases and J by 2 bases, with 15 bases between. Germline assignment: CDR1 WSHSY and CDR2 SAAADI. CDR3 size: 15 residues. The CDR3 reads CASSGTDKLAYEQYF. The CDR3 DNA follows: TGCGCCAGCAGTGGGACAGACAAGCTCGCCTACGAGCAGTACTTC.

The CDR3 bases are TGTGCCAGCAGTTCATACTCGGGATTCGGGGAGACCCAGTACTTC. Translation: CASSSYSGFGETQYF. The chain joins TRBV28 to TRBJ2-5, with D tentatively TRBD2 (5 bases). Germline V CDR1 and CDR2: MDHEN, SYDVKM. This CDR3 spans 15 amino acids. The germline V and J ends were trimmed by 4 bases and 5 bases, with 17 bases remaining between them.

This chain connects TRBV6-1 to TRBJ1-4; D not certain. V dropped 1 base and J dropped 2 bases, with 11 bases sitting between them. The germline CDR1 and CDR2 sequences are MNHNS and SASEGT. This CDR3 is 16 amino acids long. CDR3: CASSEGLRWTNEKLFF. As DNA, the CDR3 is TGTGCCAGCAGTGAAGGGCTGAGGTGGACTAATGAAAAACTGTTTTTT.

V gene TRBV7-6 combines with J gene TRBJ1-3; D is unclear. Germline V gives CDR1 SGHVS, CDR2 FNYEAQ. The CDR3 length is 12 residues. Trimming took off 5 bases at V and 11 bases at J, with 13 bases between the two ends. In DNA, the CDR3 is TGTGCCAGCAGCGCCTCTATAGGCCCCATATATTTT. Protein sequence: CASSASIGPIYF.

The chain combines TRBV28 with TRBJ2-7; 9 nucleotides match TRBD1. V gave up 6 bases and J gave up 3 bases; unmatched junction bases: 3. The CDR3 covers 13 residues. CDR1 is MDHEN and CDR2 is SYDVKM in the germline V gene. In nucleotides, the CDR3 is TGTGCCAGCAGGAGACAGGGGGTCTACGAGCAGTACTTC. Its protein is CASRRQGVYEQYF.

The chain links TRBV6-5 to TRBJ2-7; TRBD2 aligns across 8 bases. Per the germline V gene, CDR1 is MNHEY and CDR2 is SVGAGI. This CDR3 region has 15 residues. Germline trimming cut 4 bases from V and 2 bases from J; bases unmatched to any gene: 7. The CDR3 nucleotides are TGTGCCAGCAGTTCTTCCAGCGGGAGAACCTACGAGCAGTACTTC. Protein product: CASSSSSGRTYEQYF.

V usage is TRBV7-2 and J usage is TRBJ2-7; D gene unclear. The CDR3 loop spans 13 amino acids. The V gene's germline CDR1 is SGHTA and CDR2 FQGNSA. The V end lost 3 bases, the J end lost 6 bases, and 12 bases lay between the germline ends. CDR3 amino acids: CASSLIPASEQYF. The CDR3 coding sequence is TGTGCCAGCAGCTTGATCCCCGCGTCCGAGCAGTACTTC.

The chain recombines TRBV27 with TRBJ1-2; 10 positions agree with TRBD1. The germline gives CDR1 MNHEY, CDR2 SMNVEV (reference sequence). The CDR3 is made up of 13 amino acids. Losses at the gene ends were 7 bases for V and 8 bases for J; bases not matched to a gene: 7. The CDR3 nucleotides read TGTGCCAGCACCCCGGGACAGGGGAGAGGCTACACCTTC. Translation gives CASTPGQGRGYTF.

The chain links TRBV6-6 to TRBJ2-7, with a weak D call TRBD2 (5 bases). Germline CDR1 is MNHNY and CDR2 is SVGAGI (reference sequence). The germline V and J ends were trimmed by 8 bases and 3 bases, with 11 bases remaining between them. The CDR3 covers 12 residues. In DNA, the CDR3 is TGTGCCAGCCGCACCGGGGACTACGAGCAGTACTTC. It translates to CASRTGDYEQYF.

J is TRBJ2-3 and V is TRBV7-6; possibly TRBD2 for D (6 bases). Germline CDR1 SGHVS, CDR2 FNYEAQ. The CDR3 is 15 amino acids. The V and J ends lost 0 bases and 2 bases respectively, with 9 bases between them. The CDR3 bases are TGTGCCAGCAGCTTAGCCGGGGGAGACACAGATACGCAGTATTTT. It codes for CASSLAGGDTDTQYF.

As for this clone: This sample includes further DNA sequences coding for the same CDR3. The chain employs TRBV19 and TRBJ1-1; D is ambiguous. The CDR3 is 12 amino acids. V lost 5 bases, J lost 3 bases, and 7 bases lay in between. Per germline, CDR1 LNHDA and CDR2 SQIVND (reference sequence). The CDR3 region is CASSGRYTEAFF. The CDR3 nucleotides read TGTGCCAGTAGTGGGAGGTACACTGAAGCTTTCTTT. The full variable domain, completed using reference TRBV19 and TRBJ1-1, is DGGITQSPKYLFRKEGQNVTLSCEQNLNHDAMYWYRQDPGQGLRLIYYSQIVNDFQKGDIAEGYSVSREKKESFPLTVTSAQKNPTAFYLCASSGRYTEAFFGQGTRLTVV.

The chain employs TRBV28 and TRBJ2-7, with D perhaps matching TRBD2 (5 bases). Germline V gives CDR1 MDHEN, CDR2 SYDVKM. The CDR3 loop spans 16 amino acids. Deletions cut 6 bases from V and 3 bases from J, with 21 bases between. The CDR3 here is CASRPRLAASGYEQYF. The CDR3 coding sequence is TGTGCCAGCAGACCCAGACTCGCGGCAAGCGGCTACGAGCAGTACTTC.

The CDR3 sequence is CASSHPGADTQYF. The CDR3 nucleotides read TGTGCCAGCAGCCACCCAGGGGCAGATACGCAGTATTTT. This chain joins TRBV5-6 and TRBJ2-3; D may be TRBD1 (6 bases). Looked up from germline, CDR1 is SGHDT and CDR2 is YYEEEE. V dropped 4 bases and J dropped 4 bases, with 10 bases sitting between them. The CDR3 spans 13 residues.

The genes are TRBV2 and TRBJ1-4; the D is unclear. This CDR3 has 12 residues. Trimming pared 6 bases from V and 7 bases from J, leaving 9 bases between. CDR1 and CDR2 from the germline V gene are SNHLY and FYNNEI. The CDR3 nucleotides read TGTGCCAGCAGCCCCGAAACTGAAAAACTGTTTTTT. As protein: CASSPETEKLFF.

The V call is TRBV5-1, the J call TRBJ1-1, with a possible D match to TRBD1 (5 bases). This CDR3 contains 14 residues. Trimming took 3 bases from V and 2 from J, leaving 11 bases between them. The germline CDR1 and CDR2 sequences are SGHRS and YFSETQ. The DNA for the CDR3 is TGCGCCAGCAGCTCCCTCCAGGGAAACACTGAAGCTTTCTTT. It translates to CASSSLQGNTEAFF.

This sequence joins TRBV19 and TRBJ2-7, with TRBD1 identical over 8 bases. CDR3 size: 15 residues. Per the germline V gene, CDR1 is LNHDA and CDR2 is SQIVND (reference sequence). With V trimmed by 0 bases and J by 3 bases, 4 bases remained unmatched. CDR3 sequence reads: CASSIDRDRNYEQYF. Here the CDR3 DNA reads TGTGCCAGTAGTATAGATAGGGACAGGAACTACGAGCAGTACTTC. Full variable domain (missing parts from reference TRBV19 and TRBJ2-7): DGGITQSPKYLFRKEGQNVTLSCEQNLNHDAMYWYRQDPGQGLRLIYYSQIVNDFQKGDIAEGYSVSREKKESFPLTVTSAQKNPTAFYLCASSIDRDRNYEQYFGPGTRLTVT.

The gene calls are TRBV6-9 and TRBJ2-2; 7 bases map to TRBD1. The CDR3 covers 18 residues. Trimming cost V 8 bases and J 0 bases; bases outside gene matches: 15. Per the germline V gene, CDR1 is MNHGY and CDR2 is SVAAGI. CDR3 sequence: CASEVEGQTFANTGELFF. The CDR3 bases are TGTGCCAGCGAGGTAGAGGGACAGACCTTTGCGAACACCGGGGAGCTGTTTTTT.